This T cell receptor beta chain was identified in a study of blood T cell repertoires in COVID-19. About the study: Italy, Spain and the United States were the sources of the convalescent and acute COVID-19 samples. The analysed material was cDNA or gDNA that came from T cells, B-cell-depleted T cells, or PBMCs.

Study members were between about 18 and 95 years old and lived in about two dozen US regions. Two negative PCRs, clearance, or symptom resolution were required of recovered Cohort 3 donors. The CDR3 totals 14 residues. V was cut by 6 bases and J by 3 bases, with 9 bases left in between. Germline V CDR1 and CDR2: MNHEY, SVGAGI. The method was immunoSEQ multiplex PCR; TCRdb's version includes in-frame clones alone and lacks a portion of them. This sample has hundreds of thousands of clones, with around 91% found just once. Sequenced: PBMCs or T cells enriched from blood (not recorded which). The rearrangement joins TRBV6-5 to TRBJ1-6; no reliable D call. The sequence was obtained from a man younger than 30 who had recovered from COVID-19. This CDR3 is CASRLNSYNSPLHF. CDR3 sequence (DNA): TGTGCCAGCAGGTTAAACAGCTATAATTCACCCCTCCACTTT.